The present T cell receptor (beta chain) was sequenced within a study of Ad26.COV2.S vaccination and SARS-CoV-2 variants (TCRdb year 2021). With regard to the full study: Donors in the vaccine arm were drawn from COV1001, a multicentre, randomized, double-blind, placebo-controlled phase I-IIa trial testing Ad26.COV2.S in healthy adults. Investigators remained blinded to trial group allocation during experiments and outcome assessment. Participants in the trial were split at random into five groups of five each, receiving low-dose or high-dose Ad26.COV2.S once or twice, or else placebo on both occasions. Ad26.COV2.S was administered intramuscularly at 5 x 10^10 or 1 x 10^11 viral particles, either as a single shot or as two shots given 56 days apart. TCRbeta repertoire sequencing was used to assess the specificity and breadth of SARS-CoV-2-reactive T cell receptors after Ad26.COV2.S vaccination. A total of approximately 30 samples were included in the TCR-sequenced set, comprising approximately 20 Ad26.COV2.S vaccine recipients, 5 placebo recipients and 8 SARS-CoV-2 convalescent individuals. Overall results and qualifications from the work: Vaccine and placebo recipients had comparable non-spike TCR breadth, which fits with the vaccine containing only spike. After vaccination, spike-specific CD8+ and CD4+ T cell responses were reported to show substantial breadth. The authors noted that total T cell responses may have been underestimated by the TCR breadth and depth analyses. The study lacked the statistical power to compare responses across vaccine doses or regimens. Higher spike-specific TCR breadth was observed in Ad26.COV2.S recipients than in placebo recipients (P = 0.0014).

Comments on this clone: The clone's antigen remains unknown. One base away there is no much larger clone; base qualities are not given.

V is clipped by 3 bases and J by 6 bases, and the sequence between their germline boundaries is 14 bases long. CDR1 and CDR2, per the germline V gene, are SQVTM and ANQGSEA. From the cysteine through the phenylalanine, the CDR3 covers 13 amino acids. The retained sequence is limited to the CDR3, 39 bases, with the frame set at the first base. The immunoSEQ Assay was the method used to sequence TCRbeta CDR3 regions. After extraction, genomic DNA underwent amplification by bias-controlled multiplex PCR, followed by high-throughput sequencing. The original pipeline was this. To quantify the absolute abundance of every unique TCRbeta CDR3 region, sequences were collapsed and filtered. T cell fraction was estimated by normalizing TCRbeta template counts to usable DNA, with usable DNA measured through amplification of reference genes found in all nucleated cells. Repertoire TCRs were annotated as SARS-CoV-2-specific when V gene, CDR3 amino acid sequence and J gene were exactly matched to a known reactive TCR set. The reference SARS-CoV-2 TCR set came from MIRA and was filtered for enrichment in COVID-19-positive ImmuneCODE repertoires, removing public or cross-reactive TCRs. Using the MIRA antigens, annotated TCRs were further analysed by specific ORF or by position within an ORF. Breadth was defined as annotated unique rearrangements over total unique productive rearrangements; depth was the summed frequency of those rearrangements. Two-sided Wilcoxon rank-sum tests were used to compare TCR breadth between groups. The source is immuneACCESS, and TCRdb retained only in-frame sequences with V and J called. Part of the clones is not carried over; for the studies checked, unresolved V genes explain less than half of this, and the remainder is unexplained. V and J calls and clone size are those listed in that table; D and trimming were worked out from the DNA. The sample yields approximately 420,000 clones; around 87% were counted once. The ten largest account for approximately 4% of the sample.

In the paper's terms, the treatment or condition label means: approximately 18 received Ad26.COV2.S at low or high dose, single or two shots; 5 received placebo; per-sample allocation not given. Repertoires of vaccine and placebo recipients were sequenced from samples collected on day 63 after the first injection. In Cohort 1b, around 25 adults aged 18-55 years were enrolled at a single site in Boston, USA, between 29 July and 7 August 2020. Ad26.COV2.S consisted of a replication-incompetent adenovirus type 26 vector by which a prefusion-stabilized SARS-CoV-2 spike protein from the original Wuhan strain was expressed.

The sequence links TRBV29-1 to TRBJ1-2, and TRBD1 may be the D gene, going by 6 matching bases. The TCR sequence derives from a person between 18 and 59 years old who received the Ad26.COV2.S COVID-19 vaccine or a placebo. The sequencing here drew on peripheral blood, taken in a trial of Ad26.COV2.S vaccine versus placebo. The DNA sequence is TGCAGCGTTGACTCCGATTACAGGGATGGCTACACCTTC. Its translation is CSVDSDYRDGYTF.